These 32 T cell receptor beta chains originate from one sample sequenced in a study of CD8 T cells in Susac syndrome (dated by TCRdb to about 2019). The method behind the library was the immunoSEQ multiplex PCR assay. RNA was extracted using the RNeasy kit, and about 0.45 to 1 ug of the RNA was reverse transcribed with random hexamers. Clones were called with MiXCR by TCRdb after fastp trimmed the public reads at Q25, and only in-frame beta chains were retained. Every CDR3 protein is listed once, alongside the most common genes and DNA of its rows. The sample profile shows tens of thousands of distinct CDR3 sequences; 95% to 97% of them were found once. The leading ten clones occupy roughly 0.68% of the sample. The sequencing sample was made of CD8+ T cells from PBMCs. These receptors came from a human donor with Susac syndrome.

This chain links TRBV5-1 with TRBJ2-5; 13 bases align to TRBD2. V lost 2 bases and J lost 5; bases outside the gene matches: 3. Germline CDR1 is SGHRS and CDR2 is YFSETQ. This CDR3 contains 15 residues. CDR3 DNA sequence: TGCGCCAGCAGCTTAACGACTAGCGGGGGGGAGACCCAGTACTTC. Translating gives CASSLTTSGGETQYF. The full variable domain, rest sourced from reference TRBV5-1 and TRBJ2-5, is KAGVTQTPRYLIKTRGQQVTLSCSPISGHRSVSWYQQTPGQGLQFLFEYFSETQRNKGNFPGRFSGRQFSNSRSEMNVSTLELGDSALYLCASSLTTSGGETQYFGPGTRLLVL.

The chain has TRBV4-3 and TRBJ2-1; D may be TRBD1 or TRBD2 (7 bases each). Trimming removed 4 bases from V and 4 bases from J, with 20 bases in between. The CDR3 sequence is 17 residues long. Germline V gene lookup returns CDR1 LGHNA and CDR2 YSLEER. The CDR3 DNA follows: TGCGCCAGCAGCCCCTCTGGGGGGGACAGCTATTACAATGAGCAGTTCTTC. This sequence encodes CASSPSGGDSYYNEQFF.

The rearrangement joins TRBV30 to TRBJ2-7; the D gene is possibly TRBD2 (5 bases). Deletions cut 2 bases from V and 2 bases from J, with 19 bases between. The germline CDR1 and CDR2 sequences are GTSNPN and SVGIG (reference sequence). The CDR3 length is 16 residues. The DNA of the CDR3 is TGTGCCTGGAGTTCCACCGGAGGAAACGAAGCCTACGAGCAGTACTTC. Its translation: CAWSSTGGNEAYEQYF.

The chain employs TRBV3-1 and TRBJ2-3; the match to TRBD2 covers 9 bases. With V trimmed by 0 bases and J by 5 bases, 9 bases remained unmatched. CDR3 length: 17 amino acids. The germline gives CDR1 LGHDT, CDR2 YNNKEL (reference sequence). The CDR3 reads CASSQDWRGGKEDTQYF. In DNA form, the CDR3 reads TGTGCCAGCAGCCAAGATTGGCGGGGGGGCAAAGAAGATACGCAGTATTTT.

The chain carries TRBV11-2 and TRBJ2-5; the D is unclear. The V end was cut by 0 bases, the J end by 3 bases, with 8 bases between. CDR3 length equals 14 residues. Germline V gene data show CDR1 as SGHAT and CDR2 as FQNNGV. CDR3 nucleotides: TGTGCCAGCAGCTTAGACGGTACCGAAGAGACCCAGTACTTC. Its protein is CASSLDGTEETQYF.

The V gene is TRBV20-1, the J gene TRBJ1-2, with TRBD1 matching 7 bases. CDR1 DFQATT and CDR2 SNEGSKA come from the germline V gene (reference sequence). This CDR3 comprises 13 residues. V shed 6 bases and J 5 bases; nucleotides not matched to a gene: 9. The CDR3 loop reads CSAVHRGPYGYTF. CDR3 nucleotide sequence: TGCAGTGCGGTACACAGGGGACCATATGGCTACACCTTC.

This sequence joins TRBV19 and TRBJ1-2; 8 bases map to TRBD1. Per the germline V gene, CDR1 is LNHDA and CDR2 is SQIVND (reference sequence). With 5 bases clipped from V and 8 bases from J, the junction kept 13 bases outside the gene matches. The CDR3 loop spans 15 amino acids. CDR3 loop: CASSVPGQGVGGYTF. CDR3 coding DNA: TGTGCCAGTAGTGTTCCCGGACAGGGCGTCGGAGGCTACACCTTC.

The chain uses TRBV24-1 and TRBJ2-7, with D maybe TRBD1 (6 bases). Trimming stripped 8 bases from V and 3 bases from J, with 13 bases between. CDR3 length equals 13 residues. Germline V gene lookup returns CDR1 KGHDR and CDR2 SFDVKD. CDR3 bases: TGTGCCACCAAGGACAGACACAGCTACGAGCAGTACTTC. Translated: CATKDRHSYEQYF.

V usage is TRBV9 and J usage is TRBJ1-2; 8 bases are a match to TRBD1. CDR3 length: 12 amino acids. V was clipped by 7 bases and J by 1 base; unmatched bases: 0. Per germline, CDR1 SGDLS and CDR2 YYNGEE. The CDR3 loop reads CASGQGNYGYTF. The CDR3 DNA reads TGTGCCAGCGGACAGGGTAACTATGGCTACACCTTC.

V gene TRBV18 combines with J gene TRBJ2-7; D unclear. This CDR3 region has 14 residues. V was trimmed by 0 bases and J by 2 bases, leaving 8 bases between them. From germline, CDR1 is KGHSH and CDR2 LQKENI. CDR3 sequence (DNA): TGTGCCAGCTCACCACCACAGACCGCCTACGAGCAGTACTTC. Translating gives CASSPPQTAYEQYF. The full variable domain, completed using reference TRBV18 and TRBJ2-7, is NAGVMQNPRHLVRRRGQEARLRCSPMKGHSHVYWYRQLPEEGLKFMVYLQKENIIDESGMPKERFSAEFPKEGPSILRIQQVVRGDSAAYFCASSPPQTAYEQYFGPGTRLTVT.

The chain has TRBV7-8 and TRBJ1-1; a weak D match, TRBD1 (5 bases). The CDR3 loop spans 13 amino acids. Germline V gene lookup returns CDR1 SGHVS and CDR2 FQNEAQ. Trimming removed 4 bases at V and 2 bases at J, with 8 bases between. DNA of the CDR3: TGTGCCAGCAGCTCAGGGTATAACACTGAAGCTTTCTTT. This codes for CASSSGYNTEAFF.

The chain recombines TRBV29-1 with TRBJ1-1; D is perhaps TRBD1 (6 bases). Trimming removed 2 bases from V and 2 bases from J, with 12 bases in between. The CDR3 is made up of 14 amino acids. Germline loops: CDR1 SQVTM, CDR2 ANQGSEA. Here the CDR3 DNA reads TGCAGCGTTGAATCAGGGGACCCCAACACTGAAGCTTTCTTT. Its protein is CSVESGDPNTEAFF.

The CDR3 DNA follows: TGTGCCAGCAGCCCCGACCCCGGAGGAAATGAGCAGTTCTTC. It specifies CASSPDPGGNEQFF. The V and J genes are TRBV11-2 and TRBJ2-1; perhaps TRBD2 as D (5 bases). The germline V and J ends were trimmed by 5 bases and 7 bases, with 15 bases remaining between them. The germline V gene encodes CDR1 SGHAT and CDR2 FQNNGV. The CDR3 extends over 14 amino acids.

This chain uses TRBV9 with TRBJ2-1; a possible D gene is TRBD1 (6 bases). Per the germline V gene, CDR1 is SGDLS and CDR2 is YYNGEE. The CDR3 has 15 residues. V was trimmed by 1 base and J by 2 bases, leaving 10 bases between them. The CDR3 DNA is TGTGCCAGCAGCGTATCAGGGGTCCCCTACAATGAGCAGTTCTTC. Its protein product is CASSVSGVPYNEQFF.

The chain recombines TRBV5-1 with TRBJ1-1, with D possibly being TRBD1 (6 bases). This CDR3 comprises 16 residues. Germline-derived CDR1 and CDR2 are SGHRS and YFSETQ. Trimming took off 4 bases at V and 3 bases at J, with 19 bases between the two ends. CDR3 in amino acids: CASSLQAGALDTEAFF. The CDR3 region has the DNA TGCGCCAGCAGCCTCCAGGCAGGGGCGCTCGACACTGAAGCTTTCTTT.

This clonotype was recorded only once. The rearrangement links TRBV4-1 to TRBJ2-1, with 10 bases lining up with TRBD2. This CDR3 region has 18 residues. Unmatched junction bases numbered 14, after V lost 0 bases and J lost 9 bases. Germline values: CDR1 MGHRA, CDR2 YSYEKL. The CDR3: CASSQDWASGGTYFEQFF. The DNA of the CDR3 is TGCGCCAGCAGCCAAGATTGGGCTAGCGGGGGAACTTATTTTGAGCAGTTCTTC.

The chain combines TRBV20-1 with TRBJ1-1, with D perhaps TRBD1 (6 bases). CDR3 length: 15 residues. The V gene lost 0 bases and the J gene lost 0 bases, with 11 bases spanning the gap. In germline, CDR1 is DFQATT, CDR2 SNEGSKA (reference sequence). This CDR3 is CSARDFGQMNTEAFF. The CDR3 coding sequence is TGCAGTGCTAGAGATTTCGGACAGATGAACACTGAAGCTTTCTTT.

The chain employs TRBV28 and TRBJ1-6; D gene ambiguous. The V and J ends lost 1 base and 9 bases respectively, with 13 bases between them. The CDR3 covers 15 residues. Germline CDR1 is MDHEN and CDR2 is SYDVKM. The CDR3 loop is CASSLSGETGSPLHF. The DNA for the CDR3 is TGTGCCAGCAGTTTATCTGGGGAGACTGGTTCACCCCTCCACTTT.

The gene calls are TRBV4-3 and TRBJ1-2; 7 positions agree with TRBD1. Germline values: CDR1 LGHNA, CDR2 YSLEER. Trimming at V came to 0 bases and at J to 6 bases, leaving 1 base not matched to a gene. This CDR3 spans 13 amino acids. The CDR3 nucleotides are TGCGCCAGCAGCCAAGAGCAGGGGGATGGCTACACCTTC. It translates to CASSQEQGDGYTF.

This chain uses TRBV4-3 with TRBJ2-2; no definite D call. Germline V gene sequence: CDR1 LGHNA, CDR2 YSLEER. The CDR3 is 15 amino acids. Trimming removed 0 bases from V and 2 bases from J, with 7 bases in between. CDR3 bases: TGCGCCAGCAGCCAAGATTCTGGTAACACCGGGGAGCTGTTTTTT. Protein product: CASSQDSGNTGELFF.

This clonotype was counted once. The chain has TRBV20-1 and TRBJ1-5; 7 bases align to TRBD1. V lost 3 bases to trimming and J lost 3 bases; unmatched junction nucleotides: 8. This CDR3 contains 15 residues. Germline loops: CDR1 DFQATT, CDR2 SNEGSKA (reference sequence). CDR3 in DNA: TGCAGTGCTAGCCTCACTACAGGGGTCAATCAGCCCCAGCATTTT. Its protein is CSASLTTGVNQPQHF.

This chain joins TRBV29-1 and TRBJ2-1; 7 bases are a match to TRBD1. Germline V gene data show CDR1 as SQVTM and CDR2 as ANQGSEA. The CDR3 consists of 15 residues. Trimming took 1 base from V and 9 from J; bases not matched to a gene: 12. The chain's CDR3 is CSVEGQRQGVAEQFF. The CDR3 DNA follows: TGCAGCGTTGAAGGACAAAGACAGGGAGTGGCTGAGCAGTTCTTC.

The rearrangement links TRBV4-2 to TRBJ2-1; 8 bases match TRBD2. This CDR3 is built from 18 residues. V lost 3 bases to trimming and J lost 4 bases; unmatched junction nucleotides: 14. CDR1 LGHNA and CDR2 YNFKEQ come from the germline V gene. CDR3 in amino acids: CASSQRVAGAGEYNEQFF. The CDR3 DNA reads TGTGCCAGCAGCCAGAGGGTAGCTGGAGCGGGAGAGTACAATGAGCAGTTCTTC.

This rearrangement joins TRBV18 to TRBJ1-5; D not certain. The CDR3 is 13 amino acids. Germline assignment: CDR1 KGHSH and CDR2 LQKENI. The V end lost 0 bases, the J end lost 3 bases, and 3 bases lay between the germline ends. The DNA of the CDR3 is TGTGCCAGCTCACCACCCTTCAATCAGCCCCAGCATTTT. It yields the protein CASSPPFNQPQHF.

The gene calls are TRBV2 and TRBJ2-7, with 8 bases matching TRBD1. The CDR3 sequence is 15 residues long. V trimming: 2 bases; J trimming: 6 bases; junction bases outside the gene matches: 9. Germline CDR1 and CDR2: SNHLY and FYNNEI. CDR3 DNA: TGTGCCAGCAGTGAAACGGGGCAGGGGGCTCGCGAGCAGTACTTC. Its translation is CASSETGQGAREQYF. Variable domain in full (rest from reference TRBV2 and TRBJ2-7): EPEVTQTPSHQVTQMGQEVILRCVPISNHLYFYWYRQILGQKVEFLVSFYNNEISEKSEIFDDQFSVERPDGSNFTLKIRSTKLEDSAMYFCASSETGQGAREQYFGPGTRLTVT.

The CDR3 DNA reads TGTGCCAGCAGTTTTAAGAATTCACCCCTCCACTTT. Its translation is CASSFKNSPLHF. This rearrangement joins TRBV27 to TRBJ1-6; D ambiguous. Germline CDR1 and CDR2: MNHEY and SMNVEV (reference sequence). This CDR3 is built from 12 residues. V was trimmed by 3 bases and J by 7 bases, leaving 4 bases between them.

The chain recombines TRBV30 with TRBJ1-1, with D unclear. Trimming removed 0 bases at V and 1 base at J, with 3 bases between. Germline V CDR1 and CDR2: GTSNPN, SVGIG (reference sequence). This CDR3 spans 12 amino acids. The CDR3 DNA is TGTGCCTGGAGTGTGGGGAACACTGAAGCTTTCTTT. Amino acid sequence: CAWSVGNTEAFF. The full variable domain, in which reference TRBV30 and TRBJ1-1 provide the parts outside the CDR3, is SQTIHQWPATLVQPVGSPLSLECTVEGTSNPNLYWYRQAAGRGLQLLFYSVGIGQISSEVPQNLSASRPQDRQFILSSKKLLLSDSGFYLCAWSVGNTEAFFGQGTRLTVV.

The chain couples TRBV7-9 to TRBJ2-3; D unresolved. The CDR3 runs to 13 residues. Germline CDR1 is SEHNR and CDR2 is FQNEAQ (reference sequence). The ends were cut back, 6 bases at V and 9 bases at J, with 16 bases in the middle. The CDR3 sequence: CASSSTHSETQYF. Written as DNA, the CDR3 is TGTGCCAGCAGTTCGACCCACTCGGAGACGCAGTATTTT.

V usage is TRBV20-1 and J usage is TRBJ1-2, with D uncertain. The germline V and J ends were trimmed by 0 bases and 3 bases, with 11 bases remaining between them. Germline values: CDR1 DFQATT, CDR2 SNEGSKA (reference sequence). The length of the CDR3 is 14 residues. The DNA of the CDR3 is TGCAGTGCTAGAGAGTCCGGCTATGACTATGGCTACACCTTC. Protein: CSARESGYDYGYTF.

The V call is TRBV30, the J call TRBJ2-2, with a possible D match to TRBD1 (6 bases). Germline V CDR1 and CDR2: GTSNPN, SVGIG (reference sequence). The V and J ends lost 4 bases and 7 bases respectively, with 13 bases between them. This CDR3 has 13 amino acids. The CDR3 region has the DNA TGTGCCTGGACTCTCCAGGGGAACGGGGAGCTGTTTTTT. Protein: CAWTLQGNGELFF.

V is TRBV11-2 and J is TRBJ2-3; tentative D call: TRBD2 (6 bases). CDR3 length: 15 amino acids. Trimming cost V 4 bases and J 0 bases, with 11 bases left between them. CDR1 is SGHAT, CDR2 FQNNGV, per germline. DNA for the CDR3: TGTGCCAGCAGCTCTGCGGGACCTAGCACAGATACGCAGTATTTT. It translates to CASSSAGPSTDTQYF.

The rearrangement joins TRBV7-8 to TRBJ2-5; D is uncertain. Germline loops: CDR1 SGHVS, CDR2 FQNEAQ. V lost 5 bases and J lost 5, with 12 bases in between. This CDR3 is 13 amino acids long. CDR3 DNA sequence: TGTGCCAGCAGCCCCGCCCCTCTTGAGACCCAGTACTTC. It encodes CASSPAPLETQYF.